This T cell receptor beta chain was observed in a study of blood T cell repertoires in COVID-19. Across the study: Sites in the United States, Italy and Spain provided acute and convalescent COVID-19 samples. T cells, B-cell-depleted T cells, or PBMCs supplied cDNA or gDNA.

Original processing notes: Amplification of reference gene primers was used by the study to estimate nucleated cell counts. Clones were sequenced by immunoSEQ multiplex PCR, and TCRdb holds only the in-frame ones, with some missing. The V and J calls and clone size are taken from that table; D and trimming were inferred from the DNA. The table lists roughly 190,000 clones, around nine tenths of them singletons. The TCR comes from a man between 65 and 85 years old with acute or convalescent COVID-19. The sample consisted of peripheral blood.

The CDR3 sequence: CASSPRDRFSYEQYF. The CDR3 DNA reads as TGTGCCAGCAGCCCCCGGGACAGATTCTCCTACGAGCAGTACTTC. The chain has TRBV7-2 and TRBJ2-7; 7 bases are shared with TRBD1. Germline V lookup: CDR1 SGHTA, CDR2 FQGNSA. The CDR3 is 15 residues long. The trim removed 5 bases at V and 0 bases at J, leaving 7 bases unmatched.